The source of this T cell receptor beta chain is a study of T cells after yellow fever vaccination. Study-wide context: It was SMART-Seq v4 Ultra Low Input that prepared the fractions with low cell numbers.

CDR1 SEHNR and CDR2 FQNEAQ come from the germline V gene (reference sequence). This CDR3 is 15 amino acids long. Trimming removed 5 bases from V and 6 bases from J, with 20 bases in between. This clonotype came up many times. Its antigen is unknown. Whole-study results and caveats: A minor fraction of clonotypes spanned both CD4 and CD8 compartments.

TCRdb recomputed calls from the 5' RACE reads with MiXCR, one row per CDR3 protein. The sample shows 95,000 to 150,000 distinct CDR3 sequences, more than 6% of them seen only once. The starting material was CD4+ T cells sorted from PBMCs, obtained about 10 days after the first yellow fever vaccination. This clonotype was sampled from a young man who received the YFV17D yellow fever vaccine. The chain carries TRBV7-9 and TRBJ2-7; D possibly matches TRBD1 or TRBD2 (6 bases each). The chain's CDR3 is CASSGGRRGHFEQYF. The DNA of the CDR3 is TGTGCCAGCAGCGGGGGGCGACGGGGGCATTTCGAGCAGTACTTC.